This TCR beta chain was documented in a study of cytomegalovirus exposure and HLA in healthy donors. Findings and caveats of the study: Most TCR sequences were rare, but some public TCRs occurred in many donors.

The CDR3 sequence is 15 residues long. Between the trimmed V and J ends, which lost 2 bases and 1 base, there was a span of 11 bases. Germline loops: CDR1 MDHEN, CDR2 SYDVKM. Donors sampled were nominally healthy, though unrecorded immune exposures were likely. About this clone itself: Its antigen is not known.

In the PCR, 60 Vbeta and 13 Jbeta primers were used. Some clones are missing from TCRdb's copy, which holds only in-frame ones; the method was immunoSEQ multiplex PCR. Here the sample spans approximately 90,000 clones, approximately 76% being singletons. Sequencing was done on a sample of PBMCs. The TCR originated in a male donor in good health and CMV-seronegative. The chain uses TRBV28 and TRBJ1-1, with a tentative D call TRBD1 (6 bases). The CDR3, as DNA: TGTGCCAGCAGTTTAGGTCCGACAGGGAACACTGAAGCTTTCTTT. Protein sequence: CASSLGPTGNTEAFF. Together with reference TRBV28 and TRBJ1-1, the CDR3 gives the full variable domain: DVKVTQSSRYLVKRTGEKVFLECVQDMDHENMFWYRQDPGLGLRLIYFSYDVKMKEKGDIPEGYSVSREKKERFSLILESASTNQTSMYLCASSLGPTGNTEAFFGQGTRLTVV.